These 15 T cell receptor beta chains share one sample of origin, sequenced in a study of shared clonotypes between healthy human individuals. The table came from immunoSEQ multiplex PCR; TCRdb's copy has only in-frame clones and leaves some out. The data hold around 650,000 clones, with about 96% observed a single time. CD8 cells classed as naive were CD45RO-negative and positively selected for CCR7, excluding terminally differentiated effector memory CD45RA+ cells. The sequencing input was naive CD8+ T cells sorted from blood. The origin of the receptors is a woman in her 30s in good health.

The CDR3 DNA reads as TGCAGCGTTGATGACGGTGAAAAACTGTTTTTT. This sequence encodes CSVDDGEKLFF. V gene TRBV29-1 combines with J gene TRBJ1-4, with D uncertain. Germline CDR1 is SQVTM and CDR2 is ANQGSEA. The V end was cut by 3 bases, the J end by 7 bases, with 6 bases between. CDR3 length: 11 amino acids.

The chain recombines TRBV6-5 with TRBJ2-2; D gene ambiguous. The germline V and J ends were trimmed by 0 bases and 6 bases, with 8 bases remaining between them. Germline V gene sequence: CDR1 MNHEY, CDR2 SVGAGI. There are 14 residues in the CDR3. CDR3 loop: CASSYSLGAGELFF. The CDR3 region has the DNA TGTGCCAGCAGTTACTCACTTGGGGCCGGGGAGCTGTTTTTT.

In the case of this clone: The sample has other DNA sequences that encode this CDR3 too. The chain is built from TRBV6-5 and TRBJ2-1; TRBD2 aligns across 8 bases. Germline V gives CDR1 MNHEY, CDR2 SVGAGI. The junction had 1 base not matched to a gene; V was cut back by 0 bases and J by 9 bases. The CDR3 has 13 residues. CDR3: CASSYSSGGEQFF. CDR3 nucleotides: TGTGCCAGCAGTTACTCAAGCGGGGGTGAGCAGTTCTTC.

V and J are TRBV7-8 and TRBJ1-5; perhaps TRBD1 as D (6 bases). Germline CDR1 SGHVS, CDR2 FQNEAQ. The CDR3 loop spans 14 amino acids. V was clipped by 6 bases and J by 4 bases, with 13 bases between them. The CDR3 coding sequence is TGTGCCAGCAGTACAGGGAATCGAAATCAGCCCCAGCATTTT. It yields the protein CASSTGNRNQPQHF.

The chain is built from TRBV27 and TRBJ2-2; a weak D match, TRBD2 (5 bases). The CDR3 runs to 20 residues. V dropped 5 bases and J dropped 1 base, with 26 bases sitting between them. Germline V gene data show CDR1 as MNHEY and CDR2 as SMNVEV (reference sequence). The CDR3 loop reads CASSNQKRGLLIRNTGELFF. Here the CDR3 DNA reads TGTGCCAGCAGTAACCAAAAACGAGGACTTCTCATAAGGAACACCGGGGAGCTGTTTTTT.

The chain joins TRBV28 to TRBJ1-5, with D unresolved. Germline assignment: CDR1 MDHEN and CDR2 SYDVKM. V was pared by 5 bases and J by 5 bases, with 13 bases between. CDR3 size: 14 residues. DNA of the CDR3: TGTGCCAGCAGTCTCGGGCCGCCGCATCAGCCCCAGCATTTT. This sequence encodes CASSLGPPHQPQHF.

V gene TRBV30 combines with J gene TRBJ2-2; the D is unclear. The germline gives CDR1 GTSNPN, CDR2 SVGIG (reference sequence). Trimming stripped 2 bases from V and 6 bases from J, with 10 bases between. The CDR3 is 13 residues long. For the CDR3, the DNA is TGTGCCTGGAGTTATTCAGAATCCGGGGAGCTGTTTTTT. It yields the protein CAWSYSESGELFF. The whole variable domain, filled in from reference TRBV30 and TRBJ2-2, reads SQTIHQWPATLVQPVGSPLSLECTVEGTSNPNLYWYRQAAGRGLQLLFYSVGIGQISSEVPQNLSASRPQDRQFILSSKKLLLSDSGFYLCAWSYSESGELFFGEGSRLTVL.

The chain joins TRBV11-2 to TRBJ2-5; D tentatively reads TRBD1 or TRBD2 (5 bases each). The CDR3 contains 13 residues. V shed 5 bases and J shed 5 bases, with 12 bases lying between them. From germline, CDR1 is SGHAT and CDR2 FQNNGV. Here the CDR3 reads CASSVPGLETQYF. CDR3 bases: TGTGCCAGCAGCGTACCGGGGCTGGAGACCCAGTACTTC. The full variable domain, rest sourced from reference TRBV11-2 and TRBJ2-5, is EAGVAQSPRYKIIEKRQSVAFWCNPISGHATLYWYQQILGQGPKLLIQFQNNGVVDDSQLPKDRFSAERLKGVDSTLKIQPAKLEDSAVYLCASSVPGLETQYFGPGTRLLVL.

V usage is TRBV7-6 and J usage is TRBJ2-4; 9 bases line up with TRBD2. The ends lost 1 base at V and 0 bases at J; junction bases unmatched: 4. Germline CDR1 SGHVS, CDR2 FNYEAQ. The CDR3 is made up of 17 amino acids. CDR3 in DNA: TGTGCCAGCAGCTTAGGGCTAGCGGGAACAGCCAAAAACATTCAGTACTTC. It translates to CASSLGLAGTAKNIQYF.

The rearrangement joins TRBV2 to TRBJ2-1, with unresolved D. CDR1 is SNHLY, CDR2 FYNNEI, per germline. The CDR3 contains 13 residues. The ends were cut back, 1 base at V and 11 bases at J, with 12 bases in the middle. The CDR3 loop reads CASSEEGLLQQFF. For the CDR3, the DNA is TGTGCCAGCAGTGAAGAAGGCCTCCTGCAGCAGTTCTTC.

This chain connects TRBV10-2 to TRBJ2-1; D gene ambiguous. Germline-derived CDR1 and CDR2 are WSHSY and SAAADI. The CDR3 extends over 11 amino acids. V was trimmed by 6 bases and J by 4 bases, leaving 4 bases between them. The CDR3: CASRPYNEQFF. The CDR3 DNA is TGCGCCAGCAGACCATACAATGAGCAGTTCTTC.

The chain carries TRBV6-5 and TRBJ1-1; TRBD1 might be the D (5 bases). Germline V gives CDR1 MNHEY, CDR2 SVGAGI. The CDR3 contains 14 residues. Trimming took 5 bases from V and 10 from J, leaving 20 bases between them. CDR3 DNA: TGTGCCAGCAGTACTTTGTTCGGGGCCGGTGGAGCTTTCTTT. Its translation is CASSTLFGAGGAFF.

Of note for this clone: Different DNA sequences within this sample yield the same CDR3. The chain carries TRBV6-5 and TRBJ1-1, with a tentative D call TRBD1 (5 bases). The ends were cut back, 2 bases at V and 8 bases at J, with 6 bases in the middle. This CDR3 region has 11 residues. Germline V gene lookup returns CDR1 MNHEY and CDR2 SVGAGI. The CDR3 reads CASSYGAEAFF. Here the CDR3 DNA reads TGTGCCAGCAGTTACGGGGCAGAAGCTTTCTTT.

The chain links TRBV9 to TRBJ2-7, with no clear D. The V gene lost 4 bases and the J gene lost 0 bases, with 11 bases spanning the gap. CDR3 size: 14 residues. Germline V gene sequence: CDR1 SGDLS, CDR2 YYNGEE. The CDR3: CASSFYSSSYEQYF. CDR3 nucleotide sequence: TGTGCCAGCAGCTTCTACTCGAGCTCCTACGAGCAGTACTTC. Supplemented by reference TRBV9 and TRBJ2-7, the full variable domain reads DSGVTQTPKHLITATGQRVTLRCSPRSGDLSVYWYQQSLDQGLQFLIQYYNGEERAKGNILERFSAQQFPDLHSELNLSSLELGDSALYFCASSFYSSSYEQYFGPGTRLTVT.

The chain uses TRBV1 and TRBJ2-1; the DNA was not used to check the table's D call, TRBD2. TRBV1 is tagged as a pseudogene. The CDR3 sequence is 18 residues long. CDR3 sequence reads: CTSSQNGTSGRGFGEQFF. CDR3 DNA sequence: TGCACCAGCAGCCAAAACGGGACTAGCGGGAGAGGTTTTGGGGAGCAGTTCTTC.